These 16 T cell receptor beta chains were sequenced from one sample in a study of blood T cell repertoires in COVID-19 (dated by TCRdb to 2019 to 2021). The method was the immunoSEQ multiplex PCR assay. Here the immuneACCESS table is served through TCRdb, limited to in-frame sequences with V and J called. Missing clones are a known gap in these copies; in checked studies unresolved V genes cover under half, and the rest lacks a known reason. Here the sample has about 66,000 clones; around 77% occur a single time. The ten top clones hold almost 10% of the sample. The specimen was peripheral blood. The source of these receptors is a human donor in a cohort sampled during active COVID-19.

This clone turned up a few times. The genes are TRBV19 and TRBJ1-5, with 9 bases lining up with TRBD1. V lost 8 bases to trimming and J lost 2 bases; unmatched junction nucleotides: 7. Germline V lookup: CDR1 LNHDA, CDR2 SQIVND (reference sequence). This CDR3 comprises 15 residues. The CDR3 here is CASHSRTGGNQPQHF. CDR3 nucleotide sequence: TGTGCCAGTCATTCGCGGACAGGGGGCAATCAGCCCCAGCATTTT.

The chain employs TRBV18 and TRBJ2-7; 12 bases fit TRBD2. Per the germline V gene, CDR1 is KGHSH and CDR2 is LQKENI. V lost 6 bases to trimming and J lost 7 bases; unmatched junction nucleotides: 13. CDR3 length equals 16 residues. The CDR3 sequence is CASSSQRTSGAGEQYF. DNA of the CDR3: TGTGCCAGCTCCTCCCAGCGGACTAGCGGGGCGGGGGAGCAGTACTTC.

The rearrangement joins TRBV27 to TRBJ1-2; a possible D gene is TRBD1 (6 bases). This CDR3 comprises 14 residues. Trimming shortened V by 0 bases and J by 4 bases, and 9 bases separated the two germline ends. The germline CDR1 and CDR2 sequences are MNHEY and SMNVEV (reference sequence). CDR3 sequence: CASSLSRTAYGYTF. CDR3 coding DNA: TGTGCCAGCAGTTTATCCCGGACAGCCTATGGCTACACCTTC.

The chain is built from TRBV4-3 and TRBJ1-4, with D possibly matching TRBD1 (6 bases). Per the germline V gene, CDR1 is LGHNA and CDR2 is YSLEER. The length of the CDR3 is 15 residues. V was shortened by 2 bases and J by 3 bases, with 10 bases between the two germline ends. CDR3 sequence reads: CASSQKGGANEKLFF. CDR3 in DNA: TGCGCCAGCAGCCAAAAAGGGGGTGCTAATGAAAAACTGTTTTTT.

CDR3 sequence reads: CATSRSGQETQYF. CDR3 coding DNA: TGTGCCACCAGCAGGAGCGGGCAAGAGACCCAGTACTTC. The chain carries TRBV15 and TRBJ2-5; weak D call: TRBD2 (6 bases). CDR3 length: 13 residues. Germline values: CDR1 LNHNV, CDR2 YYDKDF (reference sequence). Trimming removed 3 bases from V and 2 bases from J, with 7 bases in between.

The genes are TRBV5-8 and TRBJ2-7; 9 positions agree with TRBD1. The germline V gene has CDR1 SGHTS and CDR2 YDEGEE. The CDR3 loop spans 15 amino acids. J lost 2 bases, V lost 3 bases, and 6 bases had no gene match. CDR3 loop: CASSSRTGDAYEQYF. The CDR3 region has the DNA TGTGCCAGCAGCTCCCGGACAGGGGACGCCTACGAGCAGTACTTC.

The chain employs TRBV19 and TRBJ2-7, with a tentative D call TRBD2 (6 bases). V was clipped by 5 bases and J by 2 bases, with 13 bases between them. The CDR3 has 14 amino acids. Germline CDR1 and CDR2: LNHDA and SQIVND (reference sequence). CDR3 sequence (DNA): TGTGCCAGTAGTTTAACAGGAGGGACCTACGAGCAGTACTTC. Amino acids: CASSLTGGTYEQYF.

The gene calls are TRBV7-3 and TRBJ1-1; maybe TRBD1 (5 bases). V was clipped by 2 bases and J by 0 bases, with 10 bases between them. The germline V gene encodes CDR1 SGHTA and CDR2 FQGTGA. This CDR3 has 15 residues. CDR3 bases: TGTGCCAGCAGCTTATATGAAGGGGTGAACACTGAAGCTTTCTTT. This sequence encodes CASSLYEGVNTEAFF.

The genes are TRBV5-1 and TRBJ2-3, with D maybe TRBD2 (5 bases). Trimming took 0 bases from V and 0 from J, leaving 8 bases between them. Germline-derived CDR1 and CDR2 are SGHRS and YFSETQ. The CDR3 extends over 15 amino acids. The CDR3 DNA follows: TGCGCCAGCAGCTTGGATGGCGGGAGCACAGATACGCAGTATTTT. Protein: CASSLDGGSTDTQYF.

The chain carries TRBV29-1 and TRBJ2-5, with D possibly TRBD1 on 6 matching bases. There are 12 residues in the CDR3. V was cut by 7 bases and J by 4 bases, with 13 bases left in between. Germline V CDR1 and CDR2: SQVTM, ANQGSEA. This chain's CDR3 is CSALTGLETQYF. The CDR3 nucleotides read TGCAGCGCCCTGACAGGTCTAGAGACCCAGTACTTC.

The CDR3: CASSVSGRANTGELFF. The CDR3, as DNA: TGTGCCAGCAGCGTTAGCGGGAGGGCGAACACCGGGGAGCTGTTTTTT. The chain has TRBV7-9 and TRBJ2-2, with 11 bases lining up with TRBD2. The ends lost 5 bases at V and 0 bases at J; junction bases unmatched: 2. The CDR3 has 16 amino acids. CDR1 is SEHNR, CDR2 FQNEAQ, per germline (reference sequence).

The genes are TRBV18 and TRBJ1-1; 8 bases map to TRBD1. The V and J ends lost 3 bases and 2 bases, in that order; junction bases with no gene match: 8. The germline V gene encodes CDR1 KGHSH and CDR2 LQKENI. CDR3 length: 16 residues. CDR3 coding DNA: TGTGCCAGCTCACCTAAGGGGACAGGTCGTAACACTGAAGCTTTCTTT. This encodes CASSPKGTGRNTEAFF. The full variable domain, with the rest looked up from reference TRBV18 and TRBJ1-1, is NAGVMQNPRHLVRRRGQEARLRCSPMKGHSHVYWYRQLPEEGLKFMVYLQKENIIDESGMPKERFSAEFPKEGPSILRIQQVVRGDSAAYFCASSPKGTGRNTEAFFGQGTRLTVV.

CDR3 loop: CASSTESYGTDTQYF. CDR3 nucleotide sequence: TGTGCCAGCAGCACAGAATCTTATGGCACAGATACGCAGTATTTT. V and J are TRBV9 and TRBJ2-3, with D unclear. The CDR3 sequence is 15 residues long. The V and J ends lost 4 bases and 1 base respectively, with 13 bases between them. Germline V gene data show CDR1 as SGDLS and CDR2 as YYNGEE. Supplemented by reference TRBV9 and TRBJ2-3, the full variable domain reads DSGVTQTPKHLITATGQRVTLRCSPRSGDLSVYWYQQSLDQGLQFLIQYYNGEERAKGNILERFSAQQFPDLHSELNLSSLELGDSALYFCASSTESYGTDTQYFGPGTRLTVL.

This clone appeared a few times. V is TRBV14 and J is TRBJ1-2; no clear D. Germline V CDR1 and CDR2: SGHDN, FVKESK. This CDR3 has 14 amino acids. V gave up 4 bases and J gave up 1 base, with 10 bases separating them. The DNA of the CDR3 is TGTGCCAGCAGCCGTACCGGGAGTAACTATGGCTACACCTTC. This codes for CASSRTGSNYGYTF.

J is TRBJ1-4 and V is TRBV7-8; possible D gene TRBD1, 6 bases. From germline, CDR1 is SGHVS and CDR2 FQNEAQ. This CDR3 comprises 17 residues. The germline V and J ends were trimmed by 4 bases and 3 bases, with 18 bases remaining between them. The CDR3 protein is CASSSGHSTGSNEKLFF. The CDR3 coding sequence is TGTGCCAGCAGCTCTGGCCACTCGACAGGATCTAATGAAAAACTGTTTTTT.

In its sample, this clone was seen a few times. The chain has TRBV5-1 and TRBJ1-6; D is possibly TRBD1 (6 bases). This CDR3 contains 14 residues. Germline-derived CDR1 and CDR2 are SGHRS and YFSETQ. Trimming left V 0 bases short and J 6 bases short, with 7 bases between. The CDR3 reads CASSLGGPNSPLHF. The CDR3, as DNA: TGCGCCAGCAGCTTGGGGGGGCCTAATTCACCCCTCCACTTT.